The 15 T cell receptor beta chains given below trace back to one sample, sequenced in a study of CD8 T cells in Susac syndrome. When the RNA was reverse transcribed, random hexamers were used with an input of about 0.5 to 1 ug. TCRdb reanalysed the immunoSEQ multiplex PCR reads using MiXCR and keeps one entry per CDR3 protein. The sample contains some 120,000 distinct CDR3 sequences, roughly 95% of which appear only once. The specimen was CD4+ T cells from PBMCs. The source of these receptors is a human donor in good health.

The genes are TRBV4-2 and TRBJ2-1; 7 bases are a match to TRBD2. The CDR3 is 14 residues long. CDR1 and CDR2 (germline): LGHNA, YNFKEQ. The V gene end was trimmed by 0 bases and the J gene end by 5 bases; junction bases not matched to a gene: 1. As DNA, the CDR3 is TGTGCCAGCAGCCAAGAGGGGAGGGACAATGAGCAGTTCTTC. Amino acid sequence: CASSQEGRDNEQFF.

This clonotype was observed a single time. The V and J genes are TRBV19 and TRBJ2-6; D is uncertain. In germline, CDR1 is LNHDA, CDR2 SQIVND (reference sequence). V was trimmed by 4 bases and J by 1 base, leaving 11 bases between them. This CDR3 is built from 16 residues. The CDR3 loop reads CASSSGDTSGANVLTF. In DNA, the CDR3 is TGTGCCAGTAGTAGCGGAGACACATCTGGGGCCAACGTCCTGACTTTC.

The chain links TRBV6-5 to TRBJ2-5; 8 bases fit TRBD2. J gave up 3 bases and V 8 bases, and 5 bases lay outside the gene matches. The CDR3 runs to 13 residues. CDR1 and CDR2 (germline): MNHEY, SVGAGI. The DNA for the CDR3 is TGTGCCAGCCGAGGTAGCGGGAAAGAGACCCAGTACTTC. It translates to CASRGSGKETQYF.

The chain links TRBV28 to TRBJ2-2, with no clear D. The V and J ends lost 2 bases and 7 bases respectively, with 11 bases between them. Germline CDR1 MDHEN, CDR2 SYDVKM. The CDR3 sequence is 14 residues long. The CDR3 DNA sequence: TGTGCCAGCAGTTTACCCCGTGATTTCGGGGAGCTGTTTTTT. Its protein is CASSLPRDFGELFF.

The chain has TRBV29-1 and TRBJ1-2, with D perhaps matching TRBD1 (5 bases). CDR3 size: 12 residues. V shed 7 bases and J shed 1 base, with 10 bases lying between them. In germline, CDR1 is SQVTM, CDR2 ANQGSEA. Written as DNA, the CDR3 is TGCAGCGGGGGGGACGGTAACTATGGCTACACCTTC. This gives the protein CSGGDGNYGYTF.

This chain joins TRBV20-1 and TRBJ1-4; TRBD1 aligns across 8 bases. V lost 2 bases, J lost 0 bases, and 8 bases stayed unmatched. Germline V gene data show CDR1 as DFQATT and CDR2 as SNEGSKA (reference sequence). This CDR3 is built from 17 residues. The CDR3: CSARRPGTGATNEKLFF. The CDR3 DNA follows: TGCAGTGCTAGACGTCCCGGGACAGGTGCAACTAATGAAAAACTGTTTTTT.

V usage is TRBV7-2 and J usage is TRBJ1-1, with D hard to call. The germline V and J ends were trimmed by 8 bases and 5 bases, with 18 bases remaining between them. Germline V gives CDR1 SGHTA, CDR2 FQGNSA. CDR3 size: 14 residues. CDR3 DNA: TGTGCCAGCGGCCACGGACGCAGTGGGACTGAAGCTTTCTTT. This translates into CASGHGRSGTEAFF.

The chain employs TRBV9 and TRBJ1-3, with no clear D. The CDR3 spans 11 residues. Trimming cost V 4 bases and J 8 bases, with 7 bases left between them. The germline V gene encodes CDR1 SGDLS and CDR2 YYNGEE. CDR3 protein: CASSPQDTIYF. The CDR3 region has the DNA TGTGCCAGCAGCCCTCAAGACACCATATATTTT.

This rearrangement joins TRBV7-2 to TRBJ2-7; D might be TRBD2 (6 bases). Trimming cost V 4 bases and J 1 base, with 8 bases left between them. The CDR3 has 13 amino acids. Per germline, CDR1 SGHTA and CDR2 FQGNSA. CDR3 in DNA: TGTGCCAGCAGCTGGGGGGAGTCCTACGAGCAGTACTTC. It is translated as CASSWGESYEQYF. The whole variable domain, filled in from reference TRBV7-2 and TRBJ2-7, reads GAGVSQSPSNKVTEKGKDVELRCDPISGHTALYWYRQSLGQGLEFLIYFQGNSAPDKSGLPSDRFSAERTGGSVSTLTIQRTQQEDSAVYLCASSWGESYEQYFGPGTRLTVT.

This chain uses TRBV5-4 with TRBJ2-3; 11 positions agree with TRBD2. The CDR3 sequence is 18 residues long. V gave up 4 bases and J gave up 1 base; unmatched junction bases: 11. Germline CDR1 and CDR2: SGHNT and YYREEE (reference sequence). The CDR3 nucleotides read TGTGCCAGCAGCCCTGGGACTAGCGGTCCTGGAGGCACAGATACGCAGTATTTT. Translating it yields CASSPGTSGPGGTDTQYF. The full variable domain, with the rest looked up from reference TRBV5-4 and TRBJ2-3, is ETGVTQSPTHLIKTRGQQVTLRCSSQSGHNTVSWYQQALGQGPQFIFQYYREEENGRGNFPPRFSGLQFPNYSSELNVNALELDDSALYLCASSPGTSGPGGTDTQYFGPGTRLTVL.

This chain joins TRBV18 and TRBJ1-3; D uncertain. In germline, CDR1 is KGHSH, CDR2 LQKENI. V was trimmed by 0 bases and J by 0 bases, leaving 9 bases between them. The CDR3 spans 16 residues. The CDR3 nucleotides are TGTGCCAGCTCACCACCGGGCGTACCCTCTGGAAACACCATATATTTT. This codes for CASSPPGVPSGNTIYF.

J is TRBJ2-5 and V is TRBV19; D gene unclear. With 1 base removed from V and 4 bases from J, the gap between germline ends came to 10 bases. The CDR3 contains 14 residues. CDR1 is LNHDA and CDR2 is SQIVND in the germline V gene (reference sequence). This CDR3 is CASSIGPRSETQYF. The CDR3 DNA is TGTGCCAGTAGTATAGGTCCTAGATCAGAGACCCAGTACTTC.

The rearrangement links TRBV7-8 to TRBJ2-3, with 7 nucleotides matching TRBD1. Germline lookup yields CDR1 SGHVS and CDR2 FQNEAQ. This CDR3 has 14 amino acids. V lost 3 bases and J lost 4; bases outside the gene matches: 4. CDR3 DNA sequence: TGTGCCAGCAGCTTTACAGGGGTTGCAGATACGCAGTATTTT. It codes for CASSFTGVADTQYF.

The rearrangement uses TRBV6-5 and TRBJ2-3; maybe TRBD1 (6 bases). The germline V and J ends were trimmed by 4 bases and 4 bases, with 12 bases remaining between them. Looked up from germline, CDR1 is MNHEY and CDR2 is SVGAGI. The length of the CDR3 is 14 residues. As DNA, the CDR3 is TGTGCCAGCAGTTCTACAGGGTCCCCAGATACGCAGTATTTT. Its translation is CASSSTGSPDTQYF.

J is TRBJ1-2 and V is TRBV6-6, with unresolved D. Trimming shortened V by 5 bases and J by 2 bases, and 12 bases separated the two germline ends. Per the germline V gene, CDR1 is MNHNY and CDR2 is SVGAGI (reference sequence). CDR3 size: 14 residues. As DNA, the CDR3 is TGTGCCAGCAGTACCGGGGAGCCCAACTATGGCTACACCTTC. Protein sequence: CASSTGEPNYGYTF.